This T cell receptor beta chain is drawn from a study of blood T cells in healthy people across ages. Study-wide findings and caveats: A greater number of naive CD4+ cells and higher diversity distinguished long-lived donors from aged donors.

The V gene lost 3 bases and the J gene lost 2 bases, with 14 bases spanning the gap. The CDR3 is 15 residues long. Per germline, CDR1 MGHRA and CDR2 YSYEKL. Sample-barcoded 5' priming and a J-beta primer mix drove a second PCR of about 7 to 12 cycles. TCRdb re-analysed the 5' RACE reads in MiXCR, keeping a single row per CDR3 protein. The repertoire holds just over 800,000 distinct CDR3 sequences, with 60% to 80% as singletons. This clonotype was seen only once. Its antigen is not known. V usage is TRBV4-1 and J usage is TRBJ2-7; D may be TRBD1 or TRBD2 (5 bases each). The sample taken for sequencing was blood. This TCR was sampled from a man in his thirties or forties in good health. CDR3 amino acids: CASSQGRLEAYEQYF. The CDR3 region has the DNA TGCGCCAGCAGCCAGGGACGGTTAGAGGCCTACGAGCAGTACTTC.